Sequencing of this T cell receptor beta chain was carried out in a study of cytomegalovirus exposure and HLA in healthy donors (dated 2017 in TCRdb). The study in broad terms: An earlier analysis of roughly 570 of the donors reported 276 Gb of sequence data and 95 million to 130 million unique TCR beta sequences obtained from some 170 million T cells. The later analysis used no new phenotypic data to find candidate immune exposures, relying instead on TCR beta sequences and their occurrence across donors. An earlier analysis of 587 of the donors used high-throughput TCR beta sequencing to judge whether each TCR beta V gene segment behaved as functional or pseudogenic. The number of typed donors differed by locus: about 620-630 for A, B, C, DRB1 and DQB1; 522 for DQA1; approximately 610 for DPA1; and about 470 for DPB1. Donor age, sex, ethnicity and CMV serostatus were compiled together with the repertoire data. The study aimed to test whether signatures of past pathogen exposure could be identified by cataloging public T cell receptors. A later analysis re-analyzed previously published TCR beta repertoires from roughly 690 donors and added high-resolution HLA genotyping to study TCR occurrence patterns. All discovery cohort repertoires had been generated on a single sequencing platform. Both class I and class II loci were covered by HLA typing, at four-digit resolution. In addition to the first cohort of 500 to 850 subjects, a separate validation cohort of 100 to 150 different subjects was used. Approximately 310 gigabases of sequencing data and 70 million to 85 million unique TCR sequences were included in an early release covering 550 to 800 HLA-typed donors. A later genetic analysis used genome-wide SNP genotypes for about 55% of the 666 donors, treating that subset as a discovery cohort. A few DR-DQ haplotypes were handled as single units for association and clustering because linkage in the cohort was strong. The study profiled the T cell repertoires of under 700 subjects by immunosequencing and related them to cytomegalovirus serostatus. Of the approximately 400 genotyped donors, around 81% fell in the genetic ancestry cluster associated with self-reported Caucasian donors. The study combined high-throughput TCR immunosequencing, statistical association of individual TCRs with disease status, and machine learning to predict cytomegalovirus infection status. On average, around 240,000 unique TCR beta nucleotide sequences were sequenced per donor among fewer than 500 genotyped donors of the cohort, with roughly 18% of those sequences being non-productive.

What the research found in general, with its limitations: According to a later analysis, most CMV-associated TCR beta chains appeared to be HLA-restricted, and the HLA associations seemed to be driven largely by CMV exposure. A later analysis found that HLA-associated TCR beta chains were more clonally expanded and had lower generation probabilities than equally common non-associated chains. According to a later analysis, TCR association rates differed among HLA loci, with DRB1 alleles showing the most associated TCRs and HLA-C alleles showing the fewest. A further reported finding was that TCR beta sequences accurately predicted the HLA-A and HLA-B alleles for most subjects in the first cohort. According to a later analysis, parvovirus B19, influenza, CMV and Epstein-Barr virus appeared linked to several top co-occurrence clusters. At a false discovery rate of 0.05, a later analysis linked under 20,000 TCR beta sequences to specific HLA alleles. The authors suggested that the approach could potentially be extended to other disease states and immunological phenotypes. In this cohort, only TCR beta chains were sequenced, and detectable features were limited by the absence of alpha or paired-chain data. The study gave a list of 150 to 200 TCR beta chains associated with cytomegalovirus. Immune exposure information for the cohort was limited to CMV serostatus. Roughly uniform sequencing depth across donors was assumed in presence/absence analyses, although this assumption may not hold. A later genetic analysis associated a missense DCLRE1C variant with V-gene and J-gene trimming of TCR beta chains, and an independent cohort replicated the association. In an earlier analysis of approximately 600 of the donors, most TCR beta V segments were observed in productive rearrangements about 87% or about 30% of the time, broadly matching IMGT annotations. In a later genetic analysis, fewer N-insertions in productive TCRs were reported among donors in an Asian-associated ancestry cluster than the approximately 630-donor mean. Correlated functional status among segregating V segments might reflect linkage disequilibrium, but an unknown experimental factor could not be ruled out. Because HLA typing was missing for some donors at each locus, association tests included only the typed subset. In vitro tests confirmed that a few of the cytomegalovirus-associated TCR beta chains recognize cytomegalovirus antigens. Because the 87-base-pair reads could not distinguish some IMGT-functional V segments, including TRBV6-2 and TRBV6-3, those segments were excluded. While some public TCRs were present in many individuals, most TCR sequences turned up only very rarely across donors. Because counts were too low, around 18 rarely observed V segments, including chromosome 9 orphons, were left out of the earlier analysis of approximately 500 of the donors. The classifier was reported to diagnose cytomegalovirus status with high specificity and sensitivity in both the original and validation cohorts. A cluster of highly shared sequence variants was judged likely to be a technical artifact of the sequencing pipeline. Assigning TCR associations to individual alleles was difficult when HLA alleles, especially DR and DQ, strongly co-occurred.

Receptor libraries were prepared by the immunoSEQ multiplex PCR assay. The multiplex PCR relied on a mix of 60 forward primers for TCR Vbeta segments and 13 reverse primers for TCR Jbeta segments. A multiplex PCR assay on genomic DNA amplified the CDR3 region of rearranged TCR beta genes. Amplified TCR beta libraries were sequenced as 87-base-pair reads on the Illumina HiSeq System. In the original analysis: In a later analysis, some 80 million unique TCR beta chains were counted across the 650 to 750 repertoires, and roughly 11 million of these chains were shared by at least two donors. To remove PCR and sequencing errors, raw reads were error-corrected and collapsed into unique sequences using a nearest-neighbor algorithm that merged closely related sequences. CDR3 sequences were aligned to IMGT reference sequences to assign V, D and J gene segments. For a sequence to be retained, a match of at least six nucleotides was required to both a V gene segment and a J gene segment. Rearrangements were classified as productive when the CDR3 lacked stop codons and remained in frame with V and J, and all other rearrangements were classified as non-productive. Following IMGT convention, CDR3 was defined as the stretch from the second conserved V-encoded cysteine up to the conserved J-encoded phenylalanine. The earlier analysis of about 590 of the donors excluded sequences that lacked an unambiguous match to a single V gene segment. An earlier analysis of some 610 of the donors called V segments functional above 56.7% productive rearrangements and segregating when the between-donor standard deviation exceeded 5%. To diagnose cytomegalovirus status from the catalog of TCR beta chain sequences, a statistical classification framework was built. In a later analysis, V and J genes were assigned by comparing TCR nucleotide sequences against IMGT/GENE-DB human TR gene sequences. Using the TCRdist pipeline, a later analysis assigned CDR3 sequences along with most-parsimonious VDJ recombination scenarios. In a later analysis, every TCR beta chain was defined by the combination of its CDR3 amino acid sequence and its V-gene family, and reads without a unique V-gene family were dropped. To address suspected cross-contamination and a sequencing artifact, a later analysis removed 450 to 700 highly shared, low-generation-probability nucleotide sequences. In a later analysis, a clonal expansion index for each public chain was calculated from normalized within-repertoire ranks of inferred template counts. In a later analysis, generation probabilities were computed using a VDJ recombination model fitted to out-of-frame rearrangements, and the results were checked against IGoR. Hypergeometric tests were used in a later analysis to score TCR-TCR, TCR-HLA and TCR-CMV co-occurrence, with a repertoire-size bias correction applied to the TCR pairs. To estimate false discovery rates, a later analysis permuted the HLA or CMV assignments 20 times. In a later analysis, co-occurring TCRs were grouped using DBSCAN, and TCRdist sequence similarity was added for clustering within HLA-allele-positive subsets. Repertoires with fewer than 30,000 or more than 120,000 public chains were left out of co-occurrence clustering, as were a few repertoires with anomalous nucleotide sharing. This immuneACCESS table, as held by TCRdb, lists in-frame sequences with V and J called but not all clones. Of the missing ones, under half trace to an unresolved V gene in checked studies; the others have no known cause. That table furnishes V, J and clone size, whereas the DNA furnished D and trimming. This sample's table has entries for 150,000 or so clones. 1.5% to 2% of the sample lies in the top ten.

The cohort comprised some 680 healthy bone marrow donors. All cohort members were sampled while nominally healthy, although unrecorded immune exposures were likely present. The donor was CMV seronegative and belonged to the group of roughly 330 seronegative cohort members. A peripheral blood sample was provided by each donor, and peripheral blood mononuclear cells were used for TCR beta sequencing. Genomic DNA extraction from the blood cell samples was performed with the Qiagen DNeasy Blood Extraction Kit. Based on the germline V gene, the CDR1 and CDR2 sequences are MDHEN and SYDVKM. The junction carries 8 bases between V and J, which are trimmed by 2 bases and 4 bases respectively. From its cysteine to its phenylalanine, the CDR3 spans 13 amino acids. Of all the DNA, just the CDR3 is kept, 39 bases in frame from base 1. As concerns this clone: It has no known antigen specificity.

This TCR was sampled from a woman aged 50 to 60 in good health and CMV-seronegative. Specimen: PBMCs. Here the chain combines TRBV28 and TRBJ1-2, with no D gene named confidently. Here is the DNA: TGTGCCAGCAGTTTAACCGGGTTCTATGGCTACACCTTC. It codes for CASSLTGFYGYTF.